This TCR beta chain stems from a study of cytomegalovirus exposure and HLA in healthy donors. Study details: Tens of millions of unique TCRs from HLA-typed donors made up an early data release. Regarding the study as a whole: In a later analysis, TCR beta V- and J-gene trimming was associated with a missense DCLRE1C variant.

In the case of this clone: Its specificity is not known.

In the PCR, 60 Vbeta and 13 Jbeta primers were used. Here immunoSEQ multiplex PCR was the method, and the copy in TCRdb shows in-frame clones only, minus some. The sample consists of around 190,000 clones, approximately 80% of them appearing once. Deletions cut 5 bases from V and 3 bases from J, with 8 bases between. The germline CDR1 and CDR2 sequences are MNHNS and SASEGT. This CDR3 is 13 amino acids long. V usage is TRBV6-1 and J usage is TRBJ2-1; D call uncertain. The specimen sequenced was PBMCs. The origin of this receptor is a woman aged 40 to 50 in good health and CMV-seronegative. The CDR3 sequence: CASSKYYYNEQFF. DNA of the CDR3: TGTGCCAGCAGTAAGTACTACTACAATGAGCAGTTCTTC.